The 28 T cell receptor beta chains presented below share a single source sample, sequenced in a study of blood T cell repertoires in COVID-19. Profiling relied on immunoSEQ multiplex PCR, and the TCRdb table lists in-frame clones only, not all of them. The sample records approximately 89,000 clones, about 80% being singletons. The sample consisted of peripheral blood. These receptors were obtained from a woman aged 80 or older with acute or convalescent COVID-19.

This sequence joins TRBV6-5 and TRBJ1-2; D possibly corresponds to TRBD1 (6 bases). The germline gives CDR1 MNHEY, CDR2 SVGAGI. V was shortened by 4 bases and J by 4 bases, with 13 bases between the two germline ends. CDR3 size: 14 residues. CDR3 sequence reads: CASSSRQAVYGYTF. CDR3 nucleotides: TGTGCCAGCAGTTCGCGACAGGCAGTCTATGGCTACACCTTC.

This clone has only a few counts. The V and J genes are TRBV6-5 and TRBJ1-5, with 8 positions matching TRBD1. CDR3 length equals 13 residues. J lost 3 bases, V lost 10 bases, and 5 bases had no gene match. Germline values: CDR1 MNHEY, CDR2 SVGAGI. CDR3: CATRTGNNQPQHF. Here the CDR3 DNA reads TGTGCCACCCGGACAGGGAACAATCAGCCCCAGCATTTT.

The genes are TRBV3-1 (or the pseudogene TRBV3-2) and TRBJ2-7, with 12 bases aligning to TRBD2. The V segment lost 4 bases and the J segment 5 bases; nucleotides outside the gene matches: 6. This CDR3 contains 15 residues. The germline gives CDR1 LGHDT, CDR2 YNNKEL (reference sequence). The DNA for the CDR3 is TGTGCCAGCAGCCCGACTAGCGGGAGTCTGGACGAGCAGTACTTC. This sequence encodes CASSPTSGSLDEQYF.

The CDR3: CASSVVAGGGGETQYF. In nucleotides, the CDR3 is TGTGCCAGCAGCGTAGTGGCGGGAGGTGGAGGAGAGACCCAGTACTTC. This chain joins TRBV9 and TRBJ2-5; 8 positions match TRBD2. This CDR3 has 16 amino acids. The ends lost 0 bases at V and 4 bases at J; junction bases unmatched: 8. The germline V gene encodes CDR1 SGDLS and CDR2 YYNGEE.

This clone was seen a single time. In DNA, the CDR3 is TGTGCCAGCAGTTCCATCAATAGCGATATTGGCACCAATGAGCAGTTCTTC. Translation: CASSSINSDIGTNEQFF. This sequence joins TRBV27 and TRBJ2-1; a possible D gene is TRBD2 (5 bases). The germline CDR1 and CDR2 sequences are MNHEY and SMNVEV (reference sequence). CDR3 size: 17 residues. Deletions cut 4 bases from V and 6 bases from J, with 22 bases between.

The chain recombines TRBV29-1 with TRBJ1-2; the D gene is possibly TRBD1 (5 bases). The germline V gene encodes CDR1 SQVTM and CDR2 ANQGSEA. V lost 6 bases and J lost 6, with 11 bases in between. The CDR3 spans 11 residues. In DNA form, the CDR3 reads TGCAGCGTCGGAGCGGGGGATGGCTACACCTTC. This encodes CSVGAGDGYTF.

The rearrangement joins TRBV7-9 to TRBJ2-7; D perhaps matches TRBD2 (5 bases). The V end was cut by 4 bases, the J end by 0 bases, with 13 bases between. There are 15 residues in the CDR3. Germline-derived CDR1 and CDR2 are SEHNR and FQNEAQ (reference sequence). CDR3 residues: CASSSGWRSSYEQYF. CDR3 nucleotide sequence: TGTGCCAGCAGCTCGGGTTGGAGGAGCTCCTACGAGCAGTACTTC.

The chain recombines TRBV27 with TRBJ2-3; 10 nucleotides line up with TRBD2. Unmatched junction bases numbered 6, after V lost 8 bases and J lost 7 bases. CDR3 length equals 13 residues. CDR1 and CDR2 from the germline V gene are MNHEY and SMNVEV (reference sequence). The CDR3 reads CASWPSGSNTQYF. For the CDR3, the DNA is TGTGCCAGCTGGCCTAGCGGGAGCAATACGCAGTATTTT.

This clone was observed once. For the CDR3, the DNA is TGTGCCAGCAGCCCTTTCCCAACGGGGGTCTACAATGAGCAGTTCTTC. Translated: CASSPFPTGVYNEQFF. This chain uses TRBV7-2 with TRBJ2-1, with D perhaps matching TRBD2 (6 bases). V gave up 5 bases and J gave up 3 bases, with 17 bases separating them. Germline assignment: CDR1 SGHTA and CDR2 FQGNSA. CDR3 size: 16 residues.

The chain uses TRBV19 and TRBJ2-3; D perhaps matches TRBD1 (5 bases). V was pared by 7 bases and J by 2 bases, with 10 bases between. Germline loops: CDR1 LNHDA, CDR2 SQIVND (reference sequence). The CDR3 consists of 13 residues. The CDR3 DNA is TGTGCCAGTAACTACAGGACCACAGATACGCAGTATTTT. This codes for CASNYRTTDTQYF.

CDR3 bases: TGTGCTAGTGGTCGACTCGAGACTAGCACAGATACGCAGTATTTT. It is translated as CASGRLETSTDTQYF. The V call is TRBV12-5, the J call TRBJ2-3; D gene uncertain. V was trimmed by 5 bases and J by 0 bases, leaving 12 bases between them. The CDR3 extends over 15 amino acids. The germline V gene encodes CDR1 LGHNT and CDR2 FRNRAP.

The chain carries TRBV6-5 and TRBJ2-7, with D possibly matching TRBD1 (5 bases). V was clipped by 7 bases and J by 4 bases, with 11 bases between them. There are 12 residues in the CDR3. Per germline, CDR1 MNHEY and CDR2 SVGAGI. The CDR3 is CASTLDKYEQYF. The DNA for the CDR3 is TGTGCCAGCACTTTGGACAAGTACGAGCAGTACTTC.

This chain uses TRBV29-1 with TRBJ1-2; possibly TRBD1 for D (6 bases). Germline-derived CDR1 and CDR2 are SQVTM and ANQGSEA. Trimming took 6 bases from V and 0 from J, leaving 8 bases between them. The CDR3 sequence is 12 residues long. The DNA of the CDR3 is TGCAGCGTGGGGACAACTAACTATGGCTACACCTTC. Translating gives CSVGTTNYGYTF.

The chain employs TRBV4-2 and TRBJ1-4; D remains unclear. This CDR3 contains 13 residues. CDR1 and CDR2 from the germline V gene are LGHNA and YNFKEQ. V dropped 1 base and J dropped 7 bases, with 7 bases sitting between them. This chain's CDR3 is CASSQVGGEKLFF. CDR3 DNA: TGTGCCAGCAGCCAAGTTGGAGGTGAAAAACTGTTTTTT.

This clone was detected a few times. V is TRBV4-1 and J is TRBJ2-6, with D possibly matching TRBD1 (6 bases). The V gene's germline CDR1 is MGHRA and CDR2 YSYEKL. The CDR3 covers 15 residues. Deletions cut 0 bases from V and 3 bases from J, with 6 bases between. CDR3 in amino acids: CASSQDRGGANVLTF. The CDR3 DNA reads as TGCGCCAGCAGCCAAGACAGGGGTGGGGCCAACGTCCTGACTTTC.

The chain links TRBV2 to TRBJ2-5; D is ambiguous. With 4 bases removed from V and 1 base from J, the gap between germline ends came to 10 bases. The V gene's germline CDR1 is SNHLY and CDR2 FYNNEI. This CDR3 comprises 14 residues. The CDR3 here is CASSATQTQETQYF. The CDR3 coding sequence is TGTGCCAGCAGTGCGACACAGACCCAAGAGACCCAGTACTTC.

The chain couples TRBV5-1 to TRBJ2-4; 10 bases align to TRBD1. V gave up 0 bases and J gave up 5 bases; unmatched junction bases: 5. Germline V gives CDR1 SGHRS, CDR2 YFSETQ. The CDR3 loop spans 16 amino acids. The CDR3 is CASSLGIGQGENIQYF. DNA of the CDR3: TGCGCCAGCAGCTTGGGGATAGGACAGGGGGAAAACATTCAGTACTTC.

The rearrangement links TRBV29-1 to TRBJ1-1; D call uncertain. Per germline, CDR1 SQVTM and CDR2 ANQGSEA. The CDR3 has 11 amino acids. Trimming removed 7 bases at V and 4 bases at J, with 10 bases between. CDR3 sequence: CSGGSGTEAFF. CDR3 nucleotide sequence: TGCAGCGGAGGGTCCGGCACTGAAGCTTTCTTT.

The J gene is TRBJ1-4, the V gene TRBV11-2; D possibly corresponds to TRBD1 (6 bases). Germline V gene lookup returns CDR1 SGHAT and CDR2 FQNNGV. V dropped 3 bases and J dropped 8 bases, with 13 bases sitting between them. The CDR3 contains 14 residues. CDR3 residues: CASSFGTGYEKLFF. CDR3 sequence (DNA): TGTGCCAGCAGCTTCGGCACAGGGTACGAAAAACTGTTTTTT.

V usage is TRBV2 and J usage is TRBJ1-3; the D is unclear. The CDR3 is 16 residues long. Germline V gives CDR1 SNHLY, CDR2 FYNNEI. Trimming removed 1 base at V and 1 base at J, with 11 bases between. The CDR3 spells CASSEGRLTSGNTIYF. CDR3 bases: TGTGCCAGCAGTGAAGGGAGACTGACGTCTGGAAACACCATATATTTT.

The rearrangement links TRBV16 to TRBJ1-2; a possible D gene is TRBD1 (6 bases). Germline assignment: CDR1 KGHSY and CDR2 FQNENV. V was pared by 3 bases and J by 4 bases, with 9 bases between. The CDR3 runs to 13 residues. CDR3 loop: CASSHGTLYGYTF. The CDR3 DNA is TGTGCCAGCAGCCATGGGACACTCTATGGCTACACCTTC.

The rearrangement uses TRBV27 and TRBJ2-7; TRBD1 might be the D (5 bases). The CDR3 totals 11 residues. Trimming left V 7 bases short and J 2 bases short, with 6 bases between. Germline CDR1 and CDR2: MNHEY and SMNVEV (reference sequence). The DNA for the CDR3 is TGTGCCAGCATGGACACCTACGAGCAGTACTTC. As protein: CASMDTYEQYF.

V is TRBV24-1 and J is TRBJ2-7; D gene ambiguous. The germline V gene encodes CDR1 KGHDR and CDR2 SFDVKD. V gave up 1 base and J gave up 0 bases, with 12 bases separating them. The CDR3 extends over 16 amino acids. CDR3 bases: TGTGCCACCAGTGATTTACCGGAGACGTACTCCTACGAGCAGTACTTC. It encodes CATSDLPETYSYEQYF.

V is TRBV5-1 and J is TRBJ2-3, with 8 positions matching TRBD2. Germline values: CDR1 SGHRS, CDR2 YFSETQ. With 2 bases clipped from V and 4 bases from J, the junction kept 6 bases outside the gene matches. CDR3 length equals 15 residues. CDR3 sequence (DNA): TGCGCCAGCAGCTTACGGGAGGGAGCCGCAGATACGCAGTATTTT. This gives the protein CASSLREGAADTQYF.

The rearrangement uses TRBV5-1 and TRBJ1-1; 8 bases map to TRBD1. CDR1 and CDR2 (germline): SGHRS, YFSETQ. The V segment lost 2 bases and the J segment 11 bases; nucleotides outside the gene matches: 14. CDR3 length: 15 residues. CDR3 DNA sequence: TGCGCCAGCAGCTTTGGGACAGGTATTGAACAAGTGGCTTTCTTT. Amino acids: CASSFGTGIEQVAFF.

V is TRBV3-1 (or the pseudogene TRBV3-2) and J is TRBJ1-1, with D maybe TRBD1 (5 bases). The CDR3 runs to 14 residues. Trimming left V 6 bases short and J 3 bases short, with 14 bases between. Looked up from germline, CDR1 is LGHDT and CDR2 is YNNKEL (reference sequence). The CDR3 spells CASSHTGWDTEAFF. In nucleotides, the CDR3 is TGTGCCAGCAGTCATACAGGTTGGGACACTGAAGCTTTCTTT.

The genes are TRBV6-1 and TRBJ2-7, with a tentative D call TRBD2 (5 bases). Germline V gene data show CDR1 as MNHNS and CDR2 as SASEGT. Trimming removed 0 bases from V and 3 bases from J, with 18 bases in between. CDR3 length: 17 residues. The CDR3 reads CASSEAAGLLAYYEQYF. The CDR3, as DNA: TGTGCCAGCAGTGAAGCAGCCGGACTCCTCGCCTACTACGAGCAGTACTTC.

This clone was picked up one time. The chain recombines TRBV5-1 with TRBJ2-5; D possibly corresponds to TRBD2 (6 bases). The CDR3 has 15 residues. V was trimmed by 4 bases and J by 0 bases, leaving 13 bases between them. The V gene's germline CDR1 is SGHRS and CDR2 YFSETQ. The CDR3 DNA reads as TGCGCCAGCAGCGGGGGAGGAGTGTACCAAGAGACCCAGTACTTC. Translated, it gives CASSGGGVYQETQYF.